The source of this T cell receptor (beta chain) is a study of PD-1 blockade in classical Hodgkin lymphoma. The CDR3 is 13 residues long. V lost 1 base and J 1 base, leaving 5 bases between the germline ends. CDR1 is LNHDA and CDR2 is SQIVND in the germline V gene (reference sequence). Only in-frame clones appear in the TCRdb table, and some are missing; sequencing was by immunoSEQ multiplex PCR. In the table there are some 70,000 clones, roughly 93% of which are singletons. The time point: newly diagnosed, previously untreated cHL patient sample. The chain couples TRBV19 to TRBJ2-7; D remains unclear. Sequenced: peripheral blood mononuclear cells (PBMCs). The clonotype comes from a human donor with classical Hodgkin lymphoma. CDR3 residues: CASSIGRSYEQYF. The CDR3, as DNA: TGTGCCAGTAGTATAGGCAGATCCTACGAGCAGTACTTC.